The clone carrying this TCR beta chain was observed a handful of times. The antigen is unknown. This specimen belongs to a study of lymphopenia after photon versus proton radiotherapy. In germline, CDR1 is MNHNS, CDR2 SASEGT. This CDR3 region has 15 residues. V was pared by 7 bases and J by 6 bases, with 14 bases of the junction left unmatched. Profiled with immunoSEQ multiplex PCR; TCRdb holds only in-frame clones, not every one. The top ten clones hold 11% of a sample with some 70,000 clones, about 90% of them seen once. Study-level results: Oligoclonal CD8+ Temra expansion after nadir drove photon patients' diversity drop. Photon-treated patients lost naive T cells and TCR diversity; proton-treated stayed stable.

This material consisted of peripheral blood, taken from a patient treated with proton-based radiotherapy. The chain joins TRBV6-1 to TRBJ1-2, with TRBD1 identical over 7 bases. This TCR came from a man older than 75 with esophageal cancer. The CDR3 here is CASNLPRGQTDGYTF. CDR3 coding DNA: TGTGCCAGCAACCTACCAAGGGGACAGACGGATGGCTACACCTTC.